The T cell receptor beta chain described here comes from a study of blood T cell repertoires in COVID-19. Sequencing used immunoSEQ multiplex PCR; TCRdb keeps in-frame clones, though not all of them. Found here are about 150,000 clones, 65% to 90% of them singletons; the top ten hold just over 9.5%. This sequence originates from a woman aged 45-65 years with acute or convalescent COVID-19. The sequenced sample was peripheral blood.

The CDR3 DNA follows: TGCGCCAGCAGCCAAGATCAGGTAGCGAGCCCCGATACGCAGTATTTT. It yields the protein CASSQDQVASPDTQYF. This chain connects TRBV4-3 to TRBJ2-3, with D maybe TRBD2 (5 bases). The CDR3 contains 16 residues. Germline values: CDR1 LGHNA, CDR2 YSLEER. V was pared by 0 bases and J by 6 bases, with 16 bases between.